The 27 T cell receptor beta chains below were found in one sample sequenced in a study of beta chain features in type 1 diabetes (dated by TCRdb to the late 2010s). Their recognized antigens are unknown. The paper's findings and limits, for the study overall: In all four CD4+ subsets, TCRB CDR3 length was moderately but significantly shorter in type 1 diabetes patients.

The library was generated by the immunoSEQ multiplex PCR assay. All of the isolated RNA was reverse transcribed with the High Capacity cDNA Reverse Transcription Kit, so expressed TCRB transcripts were sequenced. This is the immuneACCESS table as TCRdb keeps it, with only in-frame sequences that have V and J called. A part of the clones is gone; compared with another copy, unresolved V genes explain less than half, and the rest is unexplained. In all, the sample holds under 150,000 clones, and 7.5% to 9.5% of those were seen once. The ten largest make up around 0.75% of the sample. Source material: central memory CD4+ T cells from blood. All receptors derive from a man aged 25 to 40 with type 1 diabetes.

The chain uses TRBV29-1 and TRBJ1-1, with a possible D match to TRBD1 (5 bases). CDR3 length: 11 amino acids. Trimming left V 7 bases short and J 4 bases short, with 10 bases between. Germline V gives CDR1 SQVTM, CDR2 ANQGSEA. CDR3 protein: CSGSGRTEAFF. The CDR3, as DNA: TGCAGCGGGTCAGGGCGCACTGAAGCTTTCTTT.

This clone was counted a few times. The CDR3 sequence is CASSLDRGLRGYTF. The CDR3 DNA reads TGTGCCAGCAGCTTAGACAGGGGGCTGAGGGGCTACACCTTC. The chain combines TRBV7-2 with TRBJ1-2, with TRBD1 identical over 9 bases. The CDR3 is 14 residues long. CDR1 SGHTA and CDR2 FQGNSA come from the germline V gene. The ends lost 1 base at V and 8 bases at J; junction bases unmatched: 5.

This clone occurred a few times. J is TRBJ1-6 and V is TRBV27, with 8 bases lining up with TRBD1. The CDR3 is 14 residues long. Germline lookup yields CDR1 MNHEY and CDR2 SMNVEV (reference sequence). The V and J ends lost 4 bases and 6 bases, in that order; junction bases with no gene match: 2. CDR3 sequence: CASSWGTGNSPLHF. The CDR3 region has the DNA TGTGCCAGCAGTTGGGGGACAGGTAATTCACCCCTCCACTTT.

The chain uses TRBV7-2 and TRBJ2-2, with TRBD2 matching over 8 bases. CDR1 SGHTA and CDR2 FQGNSA come from the germline V gene. V gave up 5 bases and J gave up 1 base; unmatched junction bases: 9. The CDR3 runs 17 residues. DNA of the CDR3: TGTGCCAGCAGCCCCCTAGCTCGGGGGGGGAACACCGGGGAGCTGTTTTTT. Encoded protein: CASSPLARGGNTGELFF.

This clone was found a few times. V and J are TRBV30 and TRBJ2-3; D is unclear. CDR3 size: 11 residues. Trimming pared 5 bases from V and 3 bases from J, leaving 6 bases between. CDR1 is GTSNPN, CDR2 SVGIG, per germline (reference sequence). The CDR3 loop reads CAWGLTDTQYF. CDR3 DNA sequence: TGTGCCTGGGGTCTAACAGATACGCAGTATTTT.

This clone was counted only a few times. The germline gene is not matched at one end of the junction; a read error may be the cause. This chain links TRBV9 with TRBJ2-1; TRBD1 might be the D (6 bases). The CDR3 consists of 12 residues. CDR1 and CDR2 (germline): SGDLS, YYNGEE. As DNA, the CDR3 is TGTGCCAGCAGCGTAGCAATTGGACAGCTCGTCTTC. It is translated as CASSVAIGQLVF.

This clone was recorded a few times. V and J are TRBV10-3 and TRBJ2-1; 9 nucleotides match TRBD1. This CDR3 is built from 15 residues. Germline V gene data show CDR1 as ENHRY and CDR2 as SYGVKD. V lost 4 bases, J lost 5 bases, and 6 bases stayed unmatched. This chain's CDR3 is CAISGPGQGNNEQFF. CDR3 DNA: TGTGCCATCAGTGGCCCGGGACAGGGTAACAATGAGCAGTTCTTC.

The chain recombines TRBV5-4 with TRBJ1-6, with 7 positions matching TRBD1. Germline lookup yields CDR1 SGHNT and CDR2 YYREEE (reference sequence). The CDR3 is made up of 15 amino acids. V lost 1 base, J lost 6 bases, and 4 bases stayed unmatched. Written as DNA, the CDR3 is TGTGCCAGCAGCTTGACAGGGGAACCTAATTCACCCCTCCACTTT. It specifies CASSLTGEPNSPLHF. Combining the CDR3 with reference TRBV5-4 and TRBJ1-6 gives the whole variable domain ETGVTQSPTHLIKTRGQQVTLRCSSQSGHNTVSWYQQALGQGPQFIFQYYREEENGRGNFPPRFSGLQFPNYSSELNVNALELDDSALYLCASSLTGEPNSPLHFGNGTRLTVT.

There are a few counts of this clone. V is TRBV4-1 and J is TRBJ1-2; D not resolved. Trimming removed 8 bases at V and 0 bases at J, with 19 bases between. CDR1 and CDR2 (germline): MGHRA, YSYEKL. The CDR3 runs 16 residues. The CDR3 loop is CASVKSDLRSNYGYTF. The CDR3 bases are TGCGCCAGCGTAAAATCTGACCTGAGGTCTAACTATGGCTACACCTTC.

This clone was seen only a few times. The chain links TRBV4-3 to TRBJ1-2; 7 bases align to TRBD1. Germline CDR1 is LGHNA and CDR2 is YSLEER. Trimming removed 4 bases from V and 5 bases from J; junction bases left unmatched: 7. There are 14 residues in the CDR3. In nucleotides, the CDR3 is TGCGCCAGCAGCCGAGAGGGGGCAGGGTATGGCTACACCTTC. Translated, it gives CASSREGAGYGYTF.

This clone was counted between two and nine times. The chain employs TRBV7-3 and TRBJ2-2; 7 nucleotides line up with TRBD1. From germline, CDR1 is SGHTA and CDR2 FQGTGA. V shed 5 bases and J 7 bases; nucleotides not matched to a gene: 7. This CDR3 has 14 amino acids. The CDR3 protein is CASSADRELGELFF. The CDR3 DNA is TGTGCCAGCAGCGCCGACAGGGAACTCGGGGAGCTGTTTTTT.

Only a few counts were recorded for this clone. This chain connects TRBV7-2 to TRBJ2-1; 8 bases map to TRBD1. Germline CDR1 SGHTA, CDR2 FQGNSA. The CDR3 is 15 amino acids. J was trimmed by 4 bases and V by 7 bases; bases with no gene match: 9. CDR3 DNA sequence: TGTGCCAGCACCCGCTCGGGACAGGTTTACAATGAGCAGTTCTTC. Translated, it gives CASTRSGQVYNEQFF.

The chain joins TRBV14 to TRBJ2-1; D uncertain. Germline values: CDR1 SGHDN, CDR2 FVKESK. V was shortened by 0 bases and J by 6 bases, with 6 bases between the two germline ends. There are 13 residues in the CDR3. The CDR3 region is CASSQDIVNEQFF. CDR3 nucleotides: TGTGCCAGCAGCCAAGATATCGTCAATGAGCAGTTCTTC. The full variable domain, in which reference TRBV14 and TRBJ2-1 provide the parts outside the CDR3, is EAGVTQFPSHSVIEKGQTVTLRCDPISGHDNLYWYRRVMGKEIKFLLHFVKESKQDESGMPNNRFLAERTGGTYSTLKVQPAELEDSGVYFCASSQDIVNEQFFGPGTRLTVL.

This clone was observed a handful of times. The chain uses TRBV11-2 and TRBJ2-3, with 7 bases that match TRBD2. The CDR3 length is 13 residues. The trim removed 2 bases at V and 11 bases at J, leaving 7 bases unmatched. Germline V lookup: CDR1 SGHAT, CDR2 FQNNGV. The CDR3 coding sequence is TGTGCCAGCAGCTTACAACGGACTAGTAAGCAGTATTTT. It yields the protein CASSLQRTSKQYF.

This clone was counted a few times. The chain couples TRBV9 to TRBJ2-5; D may be TRBD2 (5 bases). CDR1 and CDR2 (germline): SGDLS, YYNGEE. CDR3 length equals 12 residues. Trimming left V 4 bases short and J 5 bases short, with 9 bases between. CDR3 nucleotides: TGTGCCAGCAGCACGGACTGGGAGACCCAGTACTTC. It encodes CASSTDWETQYF.

This chain joins TRBV7-8 and TRBJ2-1; 9 nucleotides agree with TRBD2. After removal of 2 bases from V and 2 bases from J, the junction contained 4 bases not matched to a gene. The CDR3 is 16 amino acids. The V gene's germline CDR1 is SGHVS and CDR2 FQNEAQ. CDR3 amino acids: CASSLYGGGAYNEQFF. The CDR3 DNA reads TGTGCCAGCAGCTTATATGGCGGGGGGGCCTACAATGAGCAGTTCTTC. The full variable domain, in which reference TRBV7-8 and TRBJ2-1 provide the parts outside the CDR3, is GAGVSQSPRYKVAKRGQDVALRCDPISGHVSLFWYQQALGQGPEFLTYFQNEAQLDKSGLPSDRFFAERPEGSVSTLKIQRTQQEDSAVYLCASSLYGGGAYNEQFFGPGTRLTVL.

The chain employs TRBV5-1 and TRBJ2-5; tentatively, D is TRBD2 (6 bases). Germline lookup yields CDR1 SGHRS and CDR2 YFSETQ. This CDR3 comprises 14 residues. V lost 0 bases and J 5 bases, leaving 11 bases between the germline ends. CDR3: CASSLDNSGETQYF. DNA for the CDR3: TGCGCCAGCAGCTTGGACAACAGCGGGGAGACCCAGTACTTC.

V gene TRBV6-5 combines with J gene TRBJ2-2, with 11 bases fitting TRBD1. Germline V gene data show CDR1 as MNHEY and CDR2 as SVGAGI. The CDR3 consists of 15 residues. The ends lost 6 bases at V and 4 bases at J; junction bases unmatched: 4. In DNA form, the CDR3 reads TGTGCCAGCAGCAGGACAGGGGGCTTCACCGGGGAGCTGTTTTTT. This encodes CASSRTGGFTGELFF.

The chain joins TRBV28 to TRBJ1-1, with 8 bases matching TRBD1. The ends lost 8 bases at V and 4 bases at J; junction bases unmatched: 6. Per the germline V gene, CDR1 is MDHEN and CDR2 is SYDVKM. This CDR3 spans 13 amino acids. CDR3 region: CASDGQGRTEAFF. As DNA, the CDR3 is TGTGCCAGCGACGGACAGGGCCGCACTGAAGCTTTCTTT.

This clone was detected a few times. This chain connects TRBV11-2 to TRBJ2-7, with 8 nucleotides matching TRBD1. The germline V gene encodes CDR1 SGHAT and CDR2 FQNNGV. The trim removed 1 base at V and 1 base at J, leaving 6 bases unmatched. The CDR3 consists of 16 residues. Written as DNA, the CDR3 is TGTGCCAGCAGCTTAGTTTCGACAGGGGAGTCCTACGAGCAGTACTTC. This codes for CASSLVSTGESYEQYF.

This clone occurred once. Germline is not matched at one junction end, which may reflect a read error. V is TRBV6-1 and J is TRBJ1-5; 8 bases align to TRBD1. Germline V gene lookup returns CDR1 MNHNS and CDR2 SASEGT. The CDR3 length is 15 residues. CDR3 nucleotide sequence: TGTGCCAGCAGGGAAGGACAGGGATGGGGTCAGCCCCAGCATTTT. Its translation: CASREGQGWGQPQHF.

The chain carries TRBV5-4 and TRBJ2-5; D is perhaps TRBD2 (6 bases). There are 14 residues in the CDR3. Trimming pared 2 bases from V and 0 bases from J, leaving 8 bases between. Germline V gene lookup returns CDR1 SGHNT and CDR2 YYREEE (reference sequence). This CDR3 is CASSFGGYQETQYF. CDR3 nucleotide sequence: TGTGCCAGCAGCTTTGGAGGGTACCAAGAGACCCAGTACTTC.

This clone came up a few times. The chain combines TRBV7-9 with TRBJ2-1; 10 bases are shared with TRBD2. V lost 3 bases and J lost 7; bases outside the gene matches: 0. The CDR3 is made up of 13 amino acids. Germline CDR1 reads SEHNR; CDR2 reads FQNEAQ (reference sequence). CDR3 in DNA: TGTGCCAGCAGCTTGGGACTAGCGAATGAGCAGTTCTTC. As protein: CASSLGLANEQFF.

This clone has a handful of counts. The chain recombines TRBV28 with TRBJ2-1; 12 positions match TRBD2. CDR3 size: 14 residues. CDR1 and CDR2 from the germline V gene are MDHEN and SYDVKM. J lost 1 base, V lost 8 bases, and 0 bases had no gene match. CDR3 sequence: CASLAGGSYNEQFF. CDR3 coding DNA: TGTGCCAGCCTAGCGGGGGGGTCCTACAATGAGCAGTTCTTC.

This chain links TRBV15 with TRBJ2-5, with a tentative D call TRBD2 (5 bases). The CDR3 totals 15 residues. V lost 2 bases and J lost 0, with 10 bases in between. The V gene's germline CDR1 is LNHNV and CDR2 YYDKDF (reference sequence). CDR3 sequence reads: CATSRSAVYQETQYF. CDR3 nucleotide sequence: TGTGCCACCAGCAGATCAGCGGTGTACCAAGAGACCCAGTACTTC.

This clone was detected only a few times. The chain couples TRBV30 to TRBJ1-5; 8 bases are a match to TRBD1. Germline CDR1 is GTSNPN and CDR2 is SVGIG (reference sequence). This CDR3 region has 14 residues. The V gene end was trimmed by 2 bases and the J gene end by 10 bases; junction bases not matched to a gene: 10. CDR3 region: CAWSPGQGSQPQHF. In DNA, the CDR3 is TGTGCCTGGAGTCCAGGACAGGGTTCGCAACCCCAGCATTTT.

The table lists this clone with a few counts. The rearrangement joins TRBV7-8 to TRBJ2-7; D is possibly TRBD1 (5 bases). The CDR3 runs 16 residues. Germline CDR1 SGHVS, CDR2 FQNEAQ. Trimming pared 6 bases from V and 0 bases from J, leaving 18 bases between. Here the CDR3 reads CASRNDREGPSYEQYF. Written as DNA, the CDR3 is TGTGCCAGCAGGAACGACAGAGAAGGTCCCTCCTACGAGCAGTACTTC.